One sample yielded the 32 T cell receptor beta chains listed below, sequenced in a study of neoadjuvant nivolumab and ipilimumab in lung cancer. Here immunoSEQ multiplex PCR was the method, and the copy in TCRdb shows in-frame clones only, minus some. The sample gives about 9,000 clones, about 80% of which show up once; around 8% is in the top ten. The source was tumor tissue, collected after neoadjuvant nivolumab, alone or with ipilimumab, at or shortly before surgery. The source of these receptors is an adult with non-small cell lung cancer.

This clone was counted only a few times. This chain links TRBV5-5 with TRBJ1-5, with D unresolved. The V and J ends lost 2 bases and 0 bases respectively, with 6 bases between them. The germline V gene has CDR1 SGHKS and CDR2 YYEKEE (reference sequence). This CDR3 is built from 14 residues. The CDR3 coding sequence is TGTGCCAGCAGCTTCACTTTTAGCAATCAGCCCCAGCATTTT. Protein product: CASSFTFSNQPQHF.

The chain combines TRBV5-6 with TRBJ1-2; TRBD1 might be the D (6 bases). The CDR3 is 13 amino acids. Germline CDR1 reads SGHDT; CDR2 reads YYEEEE. Trimming pared 4 bases from V and 6 bases from J, leaving 13 bases between. This CDR3 is CASSPRSGDGYTF. The CDR3 DNA follows: TGTGCCAGCAGCCCCCGTTCAGGGGATGGCTACACCTTC.

The chain combines TRBV29-1 with TRBJ1-2, with no clear D. V was clipped by 4 bases and J by 7 bases, with 13 bases between them. The CDR3 length is 12 residues. Looked up from germline, CDR1 is SQVTM and CDR2 is ANQGSEA. The CDR3 spells CSVGEAFGGYTF. The CDR3 coding sequence is TGCAGCGTTGGCGAGGCATTCGGTGGCTACACCTTC. Full variable domain (missing parts from reference TRBV29-1 and TRBJ1-2): SAVISQKPSRDICQRGTSLTIQCQVDSQVTMMFWYRQQPGQSLTLIATANQGSEATYESGFVIDKFPISRPNLTFSTLTVSNMSPEDSSIYLCSVGEAFGGYTFGSGTRLTVV.

As DNA, the CDR3 is TGTGCCAGCAGCCTACAAGGAACCGGAAACACCATATATTTT. It yields the protein CASSLQGTGNTIYF. V and J are TRBV11-2 and TRBJ1-3; D remains ambiguous. This CDR3 has 14 residues. Germline V CDR1 and CDR2: SGHAT, FQNNGV. V was trimmed by 5 bases and J by 4 bases, leaving 12 bases between them.

The rearrangement links TRBV5-1 to TRBJ2-3; D not resolved. Trimming shortened V by 0 bases and J by 0 bases, and 8 bases separated the two germline ends. Germline assignment: CDR1 SGHRS and CDR2 YFSETQ. CDR3 size: 15 residues. The CDR3 sequence is CASSLVGYSTDTQYF. CDR3 in DNA: TGCGCCAGCAGCTTGGTGGGGTATAGCACAGATACGCAGTATTTT.

This chain uses TRBV18 with TRBJ1-6; no firm D call. The V end lost 1 base, the J end lost 4 bases, and 11 bases lay between the germline ends. CDR3 size: 16 residues. Germline values: CDR1 KGHSH, CDR2 LQKENI. This CDR3 reads CASSPLAQEYNSPLHF. CDR3 nucleotides: TGTGCCAGCTCACCACTCGCTCAGGAGTATAATTCACCCCTCCACTTT.

The chain has TRBV2 and TRBJ1-2, with D perhaps TRBD1 (6 bases). The CDR3 consists of 15 residues. The ends were cut back, 6 bases at V and 4 bases at J, with 18 bases in the middle. Looked up from germline, CDR1 is SNHLY and CDR2 is FYNNEI. Here the CDR3 DNA reads TGTGCCAGCAGAGAGCGGGGGGCGCAACGCTATGGCTACACCTTC. It yields the protein CASRERGAQRYGYTF.

As regards this clone: One end of the junction does not line up with germline, which may come from a read error. This sequence joins TRBV30 and TRBJ1-2; 8 bases map to TRBD1. Germline V gene data show CDR1 as GTSNPN and CDR2 as SVGIG (reference sequence). This CDR3 region has 14 residues. The CDR3 here is CAWRLMLVVGTGQF. CDR3 in DNA: TGTGCCTGGAGGCTAATGCTCGTCGTCGGGACAGGACAATTC.

This chain joins TRBV7-9 and TRBJ2-5; D unresolved. The germline CDR1 and CDR2 sequences are SEHNR and FQNEAQ (reference sequence). V shed 1 base and J shed 4 bases, with 4 bases lying between them. This CDR3 has 12 residues. This CDR3 reads CASSLVPETQYF. The CDR3 DNA sequence: TGTGCCAGCAGCTTAGTCCCAGAGACCCAGTACTTC.

This clone qualifies as medium-sized. This chain joins TRBV6-6 and TRBJ2-3; D may be TRBD2 (5 bases). The germline V gene has CDR1 MNHNY and CDR2 SVGAGI (reference sequence). The CDR3 has 14 amino acids. V was clipped by 1 base and J by 1 base, with 6 bases between them. The CDR3 DNA is TGTGCCAGCAGTTACTTGGAGGGCACAGATACGCAGTATTTT. Its translation is CASSYLEGTDTQYF.

This clone is a singleton in its sample. V and J are TRBV6-6 and TRBJ2-3; either TRBD1 or TRBD2 may fit D (6 bases each). The V gene's germline CDR1 is MNHNY and CDR2 SVGAGI (reference sequence). The CDR3 sequence is 13 residues long. Trimming took 7 bases from V and 3 from J, leaving 11 bases between them. Written as DNA, the CDR3 is TGTGCCAGCAAGGAGGGGGGAACAGATACGCAGTATTTT. Its protein is CASKEGGTDTQYF.

The chain has TRBV19 and TRBJ1-6; 7 bases are a match to TRBD1. The CDR3 has 15 residues. Trimming took 7 bases from V and 1 from J; bases not matched to a gene: 4. Looked up from germline, CDR1 is LNHDA and CDR2 is SQIVND (reference sequence). CDR3 in amino acids: CASNQDRSYNSPLHF. The CDR3 DNA reads TGTGCCAGTAACCAGGACAGGTCCTATAATTCACCCCTCCACTTT.

The chain carries TRBV19 and TRBJ1-2; no clear D. The CDR3 runs 14 residues. V was pared by 8 bases and J by 5 bases, with 18 bases between. CDR1 LNHDA and CDR2 SQIVND come from the germline V gene (reference sequence). The CDR3 DNA follows: TGTGCCAGTTCCCACCCCAAGGAGCGGTATGGCTACACCTTC. It codes for CASSHPKERYGYTF.

The chain links TRBV6-6 to TRBJ2-7; TRBD2 matches at 10 bases. This CDR3 spans 16 amino acids. V shed 5 bases, J shed 2 bases, and the junction held 9 bases outside the gene matches. Germline V gene sequence: CDR1 MNHNY, CDR2 SVGAGI (reference sequence). The CDR3 coding sequence is TGTGCCAGCAGTGGATTAGCGGGGGGAATCCCCTACGAGCAGTACTTC. Its translation: CASSGLAGGIPYEQYF.

The chain is built from TRBV4-1 and TRBJ2-7, with D hard to call. Germline V gene lookup returns CDR1 MGHRA and CDR2 YSYEKL. There are 16 residues in the CDR3. Trimming pared 0 bases from V and 0 bases from J, leaving 12 bases between. The CDR3 DNA follows: TGCGCCAGCAGCCAAGATGCGTCCTTCGGCTCCTACGAGCAGTACTTC. This encodes CASSQDASFGSYEQYF.

The chain carries TRBV5-1 and TRBJ1-1, with a possible D match to TRBD1 (5 bases). Trimming pared 1 base from V and 3 bases from J, leaving 13 bases between. From germline, CDR1 is SGHRS and CDR2 YFSETQ. This CDR3 region has 15 residues. CDR3 protein: CASSLIIGGDTEAFF. The CDR3 DNA is TGCGCCAGCAGCTTGATCATTGGGGGGGACACTGAAGCTTTCTTT.

This chain links TRBV15 with TRBJ2-7, with 13 bases aligning to TRBD2. CDR1 is LNHNV, CDR2 YYDKDF, per germline (reference sequence). J lost 3 bases, V lost 5 bases, and 4 bases had no gene match. The CDR3 consists of 15 residues. CDR3 DNA sequence: TGTGCCACCAGCTCCGGGACTAGCGGGATCTACGAGCAGTACTTC. It yields the protein CATSSGTSGIYEQYF.

J is TRBJ2-5 and V is TRBV5-4; tentative D call: TRBD1 (6 bases). The germline V and J ends were trimmed by 1 base and 3 bases, with 7 bases remaining between them. CDR3 length: 13 residues. CDR1 and CDR2 (germline): SGHNT, YYREEE (reference sequence). The CDR3, as DNA: TGTGCCAGCAGCTTGAAGGGGGAAGAGACCCAGTACTTC. The encoded protein is CASSLKGEETQYF.

V gene TRBV5-4 combines with J gene TRBJ2-3, with TRBD2 as a possible D gene (7 bases). The V end lost 4 bases, the J end lost 2 bases, and 17 bases lay between the germline ends. CDR1 and CDR2 from the germline V gene are SGHNT and YYREEE (reference sequence). The CDR3 has 16 amino acids. For the CDR3, the DNA is TGTGCCAGCAGCACATCGGGGGGCAAACACACAGATACGCAGTATTTT. This translates into CASSTSGGKHTDTQYF.

This chain links TRBV13 with TRBJ2-3; 11 positions match TRBD1. The CDR3 is 16 amino acids. The junction had 3 bases not matched to a gene; V was cut back by 1 base and J by 3 bases. Germline loops: CDR1 PRHDT, CDR2 FYEKMQ (reference sequence). The CDR3 DNA reads TGTGCCAGCAGCTTAGTCGGACAGGGGGCAACAGATACGCAGTATTTT. This sequence encodes CASSLVGQGATDTQYF.

This sequence joins TRBV6-1 and TRBJ1-4; unclear D gene. The length of the CDR3 is 14 residues. Germline V gene sequence: CDR1 MNHNS, CDR2 SASEGT. Between the trimmed V and J ends, which lost 8 bases and 6 bases, there was a span of 16 bases. DNA of the CDR3: TGTGCCAGCCGTCCACCAATGGGCTATGAAAAACTGTTTTTT. Translation: CASRPPMGYEKLFF.

This chain uses TRBV5-1 with TRBJ1-2; 7 bases agree with TRBD1. Germline V gene sequence: CDR1 SGHRS, CDR2 YFSETQ. The CDR3 is made up of 15 amino acids. Losses at the gene ends were 4 bases for V and 0 bases for J; bases not matched to a gene: 6. The CDR3, as DNA: TGCGCCAGCAGCACTAGACAGGGTTCTAACTATGGCTACACCTTC. Translated, it gives CASSTRQGSNYGYTF.

The chain combines TRBV2 with TRBJ1-1; the D is unclear. Trimming left V 6 bases short and J 3 bases short, with 5 bases between. The CDR3 runs to 11 residues. The germline V gene encodes CDR1 SNHLY and CDR2 FYNNEI. CDR3 amino acids: CASRWDTEAFF. CDR3 bases: TGTGCCAGCAGGTGGGACACTGAAGCTTTCTTT.

The chain has TRBV5-1 and TRBJ2-7; TRBD1 aligns across 10 bases. The CDR3 runs 14 residues. Germline assignment: CDR1 SGHRS and CDR2 YFSETQ. V shed 4 bases and J 4 bases; nucleotides not matched to a gene: 5. The CDR3 spells CASSQGQGSYEQYF. CDR3 DNA sequence: TGCGCCAGCAGCCAGGGACAGGGGTCTTACGAGCAGTACTTC.

This chain joins TRBV27 and TRBJ2-3; 7 bases are shared with TRBD2. Per germline, CDR1 MNHEY and CDR2 SMNVEV (reference sequence). This CDR3 is built from 15 residues. V shed 1 base, J shed 3 bases, and the junction held 4 bases outside the gene matches. In DNA form, the CDR3 reads TGTGCCAGCAGTTTATGGGGGAGGGCAACAGATACGCAGTATTTT. Its protein is CASSLWGRATDTQYF.

The chain carries TRBV5-5 and TRBJ1-6, with D possibly TRBD1 on 5 matching bases. V was clipped by 0 bases and J by 5 bases, with 15 bases between them. The CDR3 totals 17 residues. Germline CDR1 SGHKS, CDR2 YYEKEE (reference sequence). The CDR3 here is CASSLGQSSSDNSPLHF. The CDR3 DNA follows: TGTGCCAGCAGCTTGGGACAGAGTAGCTCGGATAATTCACCCCTCCACTTT.

The chain combines TRBV5-4 with TRBJ1-2, with 8 nucleotides matching TRBD1. This CDR3 has 14 amino acids. Germline trimming cut 3 bases from V and 10 bases from J; bases unmatched to any gene: 11. Germline CDR1 and CDR2: SGHNT and YYREEE (reference sequence). CDR3 sequence reads: CASSSPGTGGFYTF. The CDR3 DNA follows: TGTGCCAGCAGCTCCCCCGGGACAGGTGGATTCTACACCTTC.

The V gene is TRBV9, the J gene TRBJ2-5; the D is unclear. Germline V lookup: CDR1 SGDLS, CDR2 YYNGEE. The germline V and J ends were trimmed by 0 bases and 2 bases, with 5 bases remaining between them. CDR3 length: 13 amino acids. CDR3 sequence: CASSVARQETQYF. CDR3 sequence (DNA): TGTGCCAGCAGCGTAGCCAGGCAAGAGACCCAGTACTTC.

This clone appeared a single time. This rearrangement joins TRBV5-4 to TRBJ2-7; D not certain. The CDR3 contains 13 residues. Germline loops: CDR1 SGHNT, CDR2 YYREEE (reference sequence). The V and J ends lost 4 bases and 6 bases respectively, with 14 bases between them. DNA for the CDR3: TGTGCCAGCAGCCTACGACATGGCGGCGAGCAGTACTTC. Amino acids: CASSLRHGGEQYF.

This clone was seen a single time. The gene calls are TRBV7-2 and TRBJ2-7, with 12 nucleotides matching TRBD2. Germline trimming cut 5 bases from V and 0 bases from J; bases unmatched to any gene: 2. Per germline, CDR1 SGHTA and CDR2 FQGNSA. The CDR3 runs 15 residues. This CDR3 is CASSVTSGSSYEQYF. The CDR3, as DNA: TGTGCCAGCAGCGTGACTAGCGGGAGCTCCTACGAGCAGTACTTC. Drawing the rest from reference TRBV7-2 and TRBJ2-7, the complete variable domain is GAGVSQSPSNKVTEKGKDVELRCDPISGHTALYWYRQSLGQGLEFLIYFQGNSAPDKSGLPSDRFSAERTGGSVSTLTIQRTQQEDSAVYLCASSVTSGSSYEQYFGPGTRLTVT.

The chain is built from TRBV30 and TRBJ1-2, with 9 bases fitting TRBD1. Germline V lookup: CDR1 GTSNPN, CDR2 SVGIG (reference sequence). V shed 6 bases, J shed 4 bases, and the junction held 9 bases outside the gene matches. The CDR3 loop spans 14 amino acids. The DNA for the CDR3 is TGTGCCTGCCCTGGACAGGGGATGGCCTATGGCTACACCTTC. Translation: CACPGQGMAYGYTF.

The rearrangement uses TRBV7-2 and TRBJ2-3, with D maybe TRBD2 (7 bases). There are 18 residues in the CDR3. CDR1 SGHTA and CDR2 FQGNSA come from the germline V gene. Trimming cost V 3 bases and J 3 bases, with 22 bases left between them. The CDR3 protein is CASSFTRPWGGLTDTQYF. In nucleotides, the CDR3 is TGTGCCAGCAGCTTTACCCGTCCCTGGGGGGGCTTGACAGATACGCAGTATTTT.